The rows below give T cell receptor beta chains drawn from one sample of a study of beta chain features in type 1 diabetes. This table comes from immunoSEQ multiplex PCR, and its TCRdb copy is limited to in-frame clones, with some not included. The sample has 350,000 to 400,000 clones, around 12% seen once; the top ten hold roughly 0.0097%. The specimen was naive CD4+ T cells from blood. The receptors were gathered from a woman aged 18-29 years with type 1 diabetes. Each CDR3 is given with its conserved first and last residue. The D gene is left open where the match is weak. Not every row has a clone size; where given, it reads once, few, many or a size class.

cdr3_aa j_call v_call d_call clone_size
CASSIGTKVGNEQFF TRBJ2-1 TRBV19 NA NA
CAISERGQGYYEQYF TRBJ2-7 TRBV10-3 TRBD1 NA
CASSSSMNTEAFF TRBJ1-1 TRBV7-9 NA NA
CASSLGGNTEAFF TRBJ1-1 TRBV18 NA NA
CASSASGTAYEQYF TRBJ2-7 TRBV11-2 NA few
CASSPRTGGVEAFF TRBJ1-1 TRBV6-5 TRBD1 NA
CASTGTPNTGELFF TRBJ2-2 TRBV5-1 NA NA
CASMGDYEQYF TRBJ2-7 TRBV6-4 NA few
CASSQPTGTNEQFF TRBJ2-1 TRBV4-3 TRBD1 few
CATANGGTPNTGELFF TRBJ2-2 TRBV15 NA few
CASSLRLESRETQYF TRBJ2-5 TRBV7-9 NA few
CASNGSGAREQYF TRBJ2-7 TRBV25-1 NA few
CATSRGDRDVYEQYF TRBJ2-7 TRBV15 TRBD1 NA
CSVGKGQGDTGELFF TRBJ2-2 TRBV29-1 TRBD1 few
CASSPQGNTEAFF TRBJ1-1 TRBV5-4 NA few
CASSLTGADTEAFF TRBJ1-1 TRBV18 TRBD1 NA
CASSVWQNTDTQYF TRBJ2-3 TRBV19 NA few
CASSEAGTGYGYTF TRBJ1-2 TRBV2 TRBD1 NA
CASSELSRTDTQYF TRBJ2-3 TRBV2 NA few
CASSYGAGITDTQYF TRBJ2-3 TRBV6-5 NA NA
CASSLGGGAYEQYF TRBJ2-7 TRBV7-2 TRBD2 NA
CAISGIGGHEQYF TRBJ2-7 TRBV10-3 TRBD1 few
CSAGQVTDTQYF TRBJ2-3 TRBV29-1 TRBD1 NA
CASSQTDSYGYTF TRBJ1-2 TRBV5-6 NA NA
CASSRGTGDSYEQYF TRBJ2-7 TRBV4-3 TRBD1 NA
CASSVERTGVATDTQYF TRBJ2-3 TRBV9 TRBD1 NA
CASSLEASGNTEQFF TRBJ2-1 TRBV5-4 TRBD2 NA
CASSFGGRKTQYF TRBJ2-5 TRBV28 NA NA
CASSFDRVTDTQYF TRBJ2-3 TRBV7-3 TRBD1 few
CASSSPGSDTQYF TRBJ2-3 TRBV19 NA few
CASSLDKINEQFF TRBJ2-1 TRBV11-2 NA NA
CASSLGLAGYEQYF TRBJ2-7 TRBV4-1 TRBD2 NA
CASSESSGTGSMGIYF TRBJ1-3 TRBV7-9 TRBD1 few
CASSRRTGVNEKLFF TRBJ1-4 TRBV4-3 TRBD1 few
CAWRVAGGTGEQYF TRBJ2-7 TRBV30 TRBD2 NA
CASSPGTGSGANVLTF TRBJ2-6 TRBV18 NA NA
CARCPGHYNSPLHF TRBJ1-6 TRBV27 NA NA
CASSLVGDRGLEQYF TRBJ2-7 TRBV7-9 TRBD1 NA
CASSPTQRARGPSVIYEQYF TRBJ2-7 TRBV5-1 TRBD1 NA
CSAPEETQYF TRBJ2-5 TRBV20-1 NA few
CASSHPLVPLNEQFF TRBJ2-1 TRBV4-1 NA few
CASSSDTGGQPQHF TRBJ1-5 TRBV7-2 TRBD1 few
CASSEYRRSLETQYF TRBJ2-5 TRBV25-1 NA few
CASSPRTGENIQYF TRBJ2-4 TRBV5-1 TRBD1 NA
CASSGLLAGVGNEQFF TRBJ2-1 TRBV9 TRBD2 NA
CASSPGGAEQFF TRBJ2-1 TRBV6-4 TRBD2 NA
CASSLGLAGSGELFF TRBJ2-2 TRBV11-3 TRBD2 NA
CASRPSGNTYNEQFF TRBJ2-1 TRBV6-5 TRBD2 few
CAGDDGQFF TRBJ2-1 TRBV2 NA NA
CASTPGGQSSGNTIYF TRBJ1-3 TRBV14 TRBD1 few
CASSAGGGSYEQYF TRBJ2-7 TRBV28 TRBD2 few
CASSFWGGQTDTQYF TRBJ2-3 TRBV27 NA NA
CASSTSSGTGGSGYTF TRBJ1-2 TRBV9 TRBD1 NA
CASSQDAGNYGYTF TRBJ1-2 TRBV4-2 NA NA
CASSFPGQGGNSPLHF TRBJ1-6 TRBV7-9 TRBD1 NA
CASSYGTSEYNEQFF TRBJ2-1 TRBV6-5 TRBD2 few
CASGGVETYEQYF TRBJ2-7 TRBV6-5 NA NA
CAIKAAGGDEQFF TRBJ2-1 TRBV6-5 TRBD2 few
CASSDSVVNEQFF TRBJ2-1 TRBV18 NA NA
CSAGLGLEAFF TRBJ1-1 TRBV20-1 NA few